Sequencing of this T cell receptor beta chain was carried out in a study of OX40 agonist ivuxolimab in advanced cancers. Per the germline V gene, CDR1 is SEHNR and CDR2 is FQNEAQ (reference sequence). This CDR3 has 13 residues. V gave up 0 bases and J gave up 4 bases, with 6 bases separating them. The assay was immunoSEQ multiplex PCR, and TCRdb's table has in-frame clones only and misses some. The data contain 12,000 or so clones, more than 80% of them seen just once; the ten biggest clones take up around 15%. V gene TRBV7-9 combines with J gene TRBJ1-2; D unresolved. The sequenced sample was CD4+ or CD8+ T cells sorted from blood, obtained in a trial of the OX40 agonist ivuxolimab. The receptor was derived from an adult with an advanced solid tumor such as melanoma, head and neck, liver or kidney cancer. The CDR3 loop reads CASSLAGGYGYTF. CDR3 bases: TGTGCCAGCAGCTTAGCAGGCGGCTATGGCTACACCTTC. Together with reference TRBV7-9 and TRBJ1-2, the CDR3 gives the full variable domain: DTGVSQNPRHKITKRGQNVTFRCDPISEHNRLYWYRQTLGQGPEFLTYFQNEAQLEKSRLLSDRFSAERPKGSFSTLEIQRTEQGDSAMYLCASSLAGGYGYTFGSGTRLTVV.